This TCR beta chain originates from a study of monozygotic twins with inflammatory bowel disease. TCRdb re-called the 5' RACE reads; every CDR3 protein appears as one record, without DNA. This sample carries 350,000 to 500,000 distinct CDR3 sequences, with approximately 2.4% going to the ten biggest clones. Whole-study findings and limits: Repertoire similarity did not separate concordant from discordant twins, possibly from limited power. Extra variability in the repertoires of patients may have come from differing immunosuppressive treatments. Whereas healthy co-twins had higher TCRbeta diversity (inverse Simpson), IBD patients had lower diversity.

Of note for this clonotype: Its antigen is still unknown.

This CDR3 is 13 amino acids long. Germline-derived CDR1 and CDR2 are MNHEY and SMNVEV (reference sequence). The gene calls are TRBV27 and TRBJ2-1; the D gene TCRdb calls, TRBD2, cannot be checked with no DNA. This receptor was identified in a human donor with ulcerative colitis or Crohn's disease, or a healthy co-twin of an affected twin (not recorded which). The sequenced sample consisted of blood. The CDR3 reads CASSSKTSLEQFF.